Listed here are 7 T cell receptor beta chains from one sample, sequenced in a study of cytomegalovirus exposure and HLA in healthy donors (dated 2017 in TCRdb). Library method: the immunoSEQ multiplex PCR assay. For the multiplex PCR, a mixture combining 60 forward primers for TCR Vbeta segments and 13 reverse primers for TCR Jbeta segments was used. As stored in TCRdb, this immuneACCESS dataset retains in-frame rearrangements with V and J assigned. A fraction of the clones does not appear; measured against another copy, unresolved V genes explain less than half of the discrepancy, and the remainder lacks a known reason. This sample is represented by over 95,000 clones; about 70% of them were singletons. The top ten clonotypes cover 9% to 15% of the sample. The sample was PBMCs. The receptor source for this set is a woman aged 40 to 55 in good health and CMV-seropositive.

The chain carries TRBV5-1 and TRBJ1-5, with TRBD1 matching over 8 bases. CDR1 is SGHRS, CDR2 YFSETQ, per germline. The CDR3 has 16 amino acids. Unmatched junction bases numbered 10, after V lost 0 bases and J lost 8 bases. CDR3 in DNA: TGCGCCAGCAGCTTGGGGGGGACAGGACTCAGTGAGCCCCAGCATTTT. Protein product: CASSLGGTGLSEPQHF.

The V gene is TRBV7-9, the J gene TRBJ1-4; no firm D call. The germline V gene encodes CDR1 SEHNR and CDR2 FQNEAQ (reference sequence). CDR3 length equals 15 residues. Trimming shortened V by 1 base and J by 7 bases, and 13 bases separated the two germline ends. CDR3 coding DNA: TGTGCCAGCAGCTTAGGAGGAGGGTTTGGTGAAAAACTGTTTTTT. It translates to CASSLGGGFGEKLFF.

This clone has a handful of counts. This rearrangement joins TRBV6-1 to TRBJ1-1; 9 bases match TRBD1. CDR1 is MNHNS, CDR2 SASEGT, per germline. This CDR3 has 15 amino acids. With V trimmed by 2 bases and J by 5 bases, 6 bases remained unmatched. In DNA, the CDR3 is TGTGCCAGCAGTGAACCCGGGACAGGGTGGACTGAAGCTTTCTTT. As protein: CASSEPGTGWTEAFF.

The chain is built from TRBV5-1 and TRBJ1-5; 10 bases are shared with TRBD1. This CDR3 is built from 15 residues. V gave up 0 bases and J gave up 7 bases; unmatched junction bases: 4. Germline values: CDR1 SGHRS, CDR2 YFSETQ. CDR3 sequence reads: CASSLDGGQGQPQHF. DNA of the CDR3: TGCGCCAGCAGCTTGGACGGGGGACAGGGGCAGCCCCAGCATTTT.

The rearrangement joins TRBV5-1 to TRBJ1-2, with D perhaps matching TRBD1 (5 bases). CDR1 and CDR2 from the germline V gene are SGHRS and YFSETQ. CDR3 length: 12 residues. V was trimmed by 1 base and J by 7 bases, leaving 8 bases between them. This chain's CDR3 is CASSLQGAGYTF. CDR3 in DNA: TGCGCCAGCAGCTTGCAGGGCGCTGGCTACACCTTC.

The chain links TRBV15 to TRBJ1-3; D gene uncertain. The V gene's germline CDR1 is LNHNV and CDR2 YYDKDF (reference sequence). V was clipped by 0 bases and J by 2 bases, with 8 bases between them. The CDR3 is 15 residues long. The CDR3 nucleotides read TGTGCCACCAGCAGAGATCGCCCGGCTGGAAACACCATATATTTT. This sequence encodes CATSRDRPAGNTIYF.

This sequence joins TRBV5-1 and TRBJ2-7, with D hard to call. The CDR3 sequence is 12 residues long. The V end was cut by 1 base, the J end by 6 bases, with 8 bases between. Germline lookup yields CDR1 SGHRS and CDR2 YFSETQ. The CDR3 DNA sequence: TGCGCCAGCAGCTTGAACGGTGGCGAGCAGTACTTC. Its protein is CASSLNGGEQYF. Variable domain in full (rest from reference TRBV5-1 and TRBJ2-7): KAGVTQTPRYLIKTRGQQVTLSCSPISGHRSVSWYQQTPGQGLQFLFEYFSETQRNKGNFPGRFSGRQFSNSRSEMNVSTLELGDSALYLCASSLNGGEQYFGPGTRLTVT.